This T cell receptor beta chain was captured by sequencing in a study of beta chain features in type 1 diabetes. Germline CDR1 is MGHRA and CDR2 is YSYEKL. The CDR3 covers 17 residues. V was cut by 0 bases and J by 0 bases, with 14 bases left in between. Findings and limits, study-wide: Type 1 diabetes patients had TCRB CDR3s that were shorter (moderately but significantly so) in all four CD4+ subsets.

About this clone itself: Its specificity is not known.

Sequenced material consisted of expressed TCRB transcripts (all of the isolated RNA was reverse transcribed). Data came from immunoSEQ multiplex PCR; TCRdb stores just in-frame clones and leaves some out. The sample lists some 360,000 clones; roughly a fifth were seen once. Source material: naive CD4+ T cells from blood. V usage is TRBV4-1 and J usage is TRBJ1-1; unclear D gene. This clonotype was obtained from a woman aged 18-35 years in good health. CDR3 nucleotides: TGCGCCAGCAGCCAAGAAAGCGGTAGGGATCTGAACACTGAAGCTTTCTTT. It specifies CASSQESGRDLNTEAFF.